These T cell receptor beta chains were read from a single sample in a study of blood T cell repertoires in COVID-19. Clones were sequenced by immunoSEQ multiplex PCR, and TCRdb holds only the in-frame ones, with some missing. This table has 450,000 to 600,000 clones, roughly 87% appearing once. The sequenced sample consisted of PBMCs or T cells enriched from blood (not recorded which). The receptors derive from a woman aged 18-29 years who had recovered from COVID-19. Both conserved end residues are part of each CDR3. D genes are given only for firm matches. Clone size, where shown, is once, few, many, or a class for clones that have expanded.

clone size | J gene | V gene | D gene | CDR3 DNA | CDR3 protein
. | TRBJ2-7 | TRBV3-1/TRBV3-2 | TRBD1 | TGTGCCAGCAGCCCGGGGACAGGGGGAGGCTACGAGCAGTACTTC | CASSPGTGGGYEQYF
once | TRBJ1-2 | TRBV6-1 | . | TGTGCCAGCAGTGAATCGAGGGGCTACACCTTC | CASSESRGYTF
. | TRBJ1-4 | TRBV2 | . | TGTGCCAGCAGGGGGGCCCTTAATGAAAAACTGTTTTTT | CASRGALNEKLFF
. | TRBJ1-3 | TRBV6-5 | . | TGTGCCAGCCGGGGTCTCTCTGGAAACACCATATATTTT | CASRGLSGNTIYF
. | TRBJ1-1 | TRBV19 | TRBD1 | TGTGCCAGTAGTATGGGGACAGGCACTGAAGCTTTCTTT | CASSMGTGTEAFF
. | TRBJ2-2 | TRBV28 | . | TGTGCCAGCAGTTTCCTGACAGTCTCTACGAACACCGGGGAGCTGTTTTTT | CASSFLTVSTNTGELFF
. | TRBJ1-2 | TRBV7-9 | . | TGTGCCAGCAGCTTAAAAGCCAGGGAAACTGGCTACACCTTC | CASSLKARETGYTF
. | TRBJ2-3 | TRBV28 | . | TGTGCCAGCAGTCCCCCTAATGGAGGCAGCACAGATACGCAGTATTTT | CASSPPNGGSTDTQYF
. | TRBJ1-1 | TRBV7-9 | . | TGTGCCAGCAGCTTAGAAGGGACAAACACTGAAGCTTTCTTT | CASSLEGTNTEAFF
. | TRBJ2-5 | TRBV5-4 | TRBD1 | TGTGCCAGCAGCTCTCGACAGGGCCTTCAAGAGACCCAGTACTTC | CASSSRQGLQETQYF
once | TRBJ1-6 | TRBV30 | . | TGTGCCTGGAGGCCCGTAGAGGCAGATTTTAATTCACCCCTCCACTTT | CAWRPVEADFNSPLHF
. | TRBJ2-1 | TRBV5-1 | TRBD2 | TGCGCCAGCAGCTTTACTAGGACTAGCAACGGTGAGCAGTTCTTC | CASSFTRTSNGEQFF
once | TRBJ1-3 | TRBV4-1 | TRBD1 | TGCGCCAGCAGCCTGGGAGGGACAGGGCACTCTGGAAACACCATATATTTT | CASSLGGTGHSGNTIYF
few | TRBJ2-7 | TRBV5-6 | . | TGTGCCAGCAGCTCCACAGGGGACTTCTACGAGCAGTACTTC | CASSSTGDFYEQYF
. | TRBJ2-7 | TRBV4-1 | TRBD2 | TGCGCCAGCAGCCATAGGACTAGCGGCTACGAGCAGTACTTC | CASSHRTSGYEQYF
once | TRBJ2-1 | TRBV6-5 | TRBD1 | TGTGCCAGCAGTACACGGACAGGGGACAACAATGAGCAGTTCTTC | CASSTRTGDNNEQFF
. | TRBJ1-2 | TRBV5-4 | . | TGTGCCAGCAGCTTCCCAGGGGCCAACTATGGCTACACCTTC | CASSFPGANYGYTF
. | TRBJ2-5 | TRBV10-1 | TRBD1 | TGCGCCAGCAGTGAGTCGAAAACAGGGGCTGAGGAGACCCAGTACTTC | CASSESKTGAEETQYF
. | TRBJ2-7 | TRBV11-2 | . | TGTGCCAGCAGCTTAGAATGGGACACCTACGAGCAGTACTTC | CASSLEWDTYEQYF
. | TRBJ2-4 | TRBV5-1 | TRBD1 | TGCGCCAGCAGCCCAACCCCCACCGGGACAGGGGCGAACATTCAGTACTTC | CASSPTPTGTGANIQYF
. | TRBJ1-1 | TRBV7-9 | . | TGTGCCAGCAGCCCCATGCCGGGACTCGGTCTAGAAGCTTTCTTT | CASSPMPGLGLEAFF
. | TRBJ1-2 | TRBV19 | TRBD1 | TGTGCCAGTAACGACAGGGCGGGTGCGAATGGCTACACCTTC | CASNDRAGANGYTF
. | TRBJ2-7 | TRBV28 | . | TGTGCCAGCAGTTTACTGGAGGCCAGCTCCTACGAGCAGTACTTC | CASSLLEASSYEQYF
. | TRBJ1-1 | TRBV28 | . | TGTGCCAGCAGTTATAAAAGTTACTCTGAAGCTTTCTTT | CASSYKSYSEAFF
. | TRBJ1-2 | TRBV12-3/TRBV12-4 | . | TGTGCCAGCAGTTTTTTGGGGGGGGATGGCTACACCTTC | CASSFLGGDGYTF
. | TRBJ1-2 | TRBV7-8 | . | TGTGCCAGCAGCTTAGCGCGTATGGGGCTCATCGACGGCTACACCTTC | CASSLARMGLIDGYTF
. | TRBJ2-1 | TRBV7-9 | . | TGTGCCAGCATCTTAGCCCAGGGGAGCATCAATGAGCAGTTCTTC | CASILAQGSINEQFF
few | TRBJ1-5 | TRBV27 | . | TGTGCCAGCAGTCATGACAGATATCAGCCCCAGCATTTT | CASSHDRYQPQHF
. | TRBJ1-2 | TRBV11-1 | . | TGTGCCAGCAGCCCAGGACTGACCTATGGCTACACCTTC | CASSPGLTYGYTF
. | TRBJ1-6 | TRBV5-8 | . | TGTGCCAGCAGCTCTCACAGGGAAGTGGCCCTCCACTTT | CASSSHREVALHF
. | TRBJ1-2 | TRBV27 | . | TGTGCCAGCAGTTTCGGGTACAACTATGGCTACACCTTC | CASSFGYNYGYTF
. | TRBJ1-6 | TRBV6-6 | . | TGTGCCAGCACCTCACCAGATTCACCCCTCCACTTT | CASTSPDSPLHF
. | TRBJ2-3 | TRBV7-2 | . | TGTGCCAGCAGCTTAAACGAAGGGGGCACAGATACGCAGTATTTT | CASSLNEGGTDTQYF
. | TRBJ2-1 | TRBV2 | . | TGTGCCAGCAGCGTCCTTTGGGGGGGCGGGCAGTTCTTC | CASSVLWGGGQFF
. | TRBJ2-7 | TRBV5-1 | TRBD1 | TGCGCCAGCAGTCGCCGACAGGGACCCTACGAGCAGTACTTC | CASSRRQGPYEQYF
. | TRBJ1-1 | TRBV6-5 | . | TGTGCCAGTAGTCCAGGGATTGCGAACACTGAAGCTTTCTTT | CASSPGIANTEAFF
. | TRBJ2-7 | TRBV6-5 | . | TGTGCCAGCAGGGAGGTCGACGAGCAGTACTTC | CASREVDEQYF
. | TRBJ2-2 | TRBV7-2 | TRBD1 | TGTGCCAGCAGCCCGAACAGGGGGGCTACCTACACCGGGGAGCTGTTTTTT | CASSPNRGATYTGELFF
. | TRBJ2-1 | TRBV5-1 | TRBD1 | TGCGCCAGCAGCTCTTGGACAGGAAGAGGGGGTGAGCAGTTCTTC | CASSSWTGRGGEQFF
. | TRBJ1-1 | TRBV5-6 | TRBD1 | TGTGCCAGCAGCCTAGGACAGGGTAGGGCTTTCTTT | CASSLGQGRAFF
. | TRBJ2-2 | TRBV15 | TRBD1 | TGTGCCACCAGCAGGGGAGGACAGGGGAAGGGCGGGGAGCTGTTTTTT | CATSRGGQGKGGELFF
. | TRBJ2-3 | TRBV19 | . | TGTGCCAGTAGTCCCTGGGGGCGAGGAGCAGATACGCAGTATTTT | CASSPWGRGADTQYF
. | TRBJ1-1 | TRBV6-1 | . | TGTGCCAGCAGTGATAAGCTAGGCTCCCCTGAAGCTTTCTTT | CASSDKLGSPEAFF
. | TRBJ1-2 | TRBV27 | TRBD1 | TGTGCCAGCAGTTTAGGGACAGGGTATGGCTACACCTTC | CASSLGTGYGYTF